The 5 T cell receptor beta chains below all came from one sample that was sequenced in a study of blood T cells in healthy people across ages. Then a second PCR, running about 6 to 11 cycles, was carried out with a sample-barcoded 5' primer and a J-beta primer mix. TCRdb recomputed calls from the 5' RACE reads with MiXCR, one row per CDR3 protein. This table holds 1 million to 1.2 million distinct CDR3 sequences, less than 45% found once. The sequenced sample consisted of blood. Receptor source: a man aged 18 to 29 in good health.

This clonotype turned up a few times. This chain joins TRBV29-1 and TRBJ1-2; 12 bases map to TRBD1. This CDR3 region has 17 residues. The junction had 12 bases not matched to a gene; V was cut back by 7 bases and J by 0 bases. The germline gives CDR1 SQVTM, CDR2 ANQGSEA. The CDR3 sequence: CSAYLRDRGRPNYGYTF. The DNA for the CDR3 is TGCAGCGCATACCTCCGGGACAGGGGGCGTCCTAACTATGGCTACACCTTC.

V and J are TRBV6-5 and TRBJ1-1, with D unclear. Per germline, CDR1 MNHEY and CDR2 SVGAGI. Trimming removed 5 bases at V and 1 base at J, with 14 bases between. The CDR3 is made up of 15 amino acids. CDR3 in amino acids: CASSRPPLGNTEAFF. CDR3 nucleotides: TGTGCCAGCAGTCGCCCCCCCCTTGGGAACACTGAAGCTTTCTTT.

As to this clonotype: A read error may account for a junction end that differs from germline. The chain links TRBV3-1 to TRBJ2-6, with no clear D. Per the germline V gene, CDR1 is LGHDT and CDR2 is YNNKEL (reference sequence). This CDR3 contains 15 residues. CDR3 loop: CASSPDLAGANVLTF. The CDR3 region has the DNA TGTGCCAGCAGTCCAGATTTAGCTGGAGCCAACGTCCTGACTTTC.

The genes are TRBV18 and TRBJ1-5; D is ambiguous. Trimming pared 4 bases from V and 4 bases from J, leaving 8 bases between. The V gene's germline CDR1 is KGHSH and CDR2 LQKENI. There are 13 residues in the CDR3. This CDR3 reads CASSRAQNQPQHF. In DNA, the CDR3 is TGTGCCAGCTCACGGGCGCAGAATCAGCCCCAGCATTTT.

This clonotype was seen at least ten times. The rearrangement links TRBV25-1 to TRBJ1-4; TRBD1 matches at 7 bases. Germline CDR1 reads MGHDK; CDR2 reads SYGVNS. V lost 4 bases and J lost 5; bases outside the gene matches: 7. CDR3 size: 15 residues. The CDR3 reads CASSGAGQQNEKLFF. CDR3 bases: TGTGCCAGCAGTGGAGCGGGACAGCAAAATGAAAAACTGTTTTTT.